This is a list of T cell receptor beta chains from one sample in a study of blood T cells in healthy people across ages. TCRdb passed the 5' RACE reads through MiXCR, listing each CDR3 protein once. The sample carries some 1.5 million distinct CDR3 sequences, 25% to 30% recorded once. The sample consisted of blood. The source of these receptors is a woman in her 30s in good health. The conserved cysteine and the conserved F or W are not part of the CDR3 here. Each record gives: J gene, V gene, CDR3 protein.

TRBJ2-1 | TRBV29-1 | SGGGPLYNEQF
TRBJ2-7 | TRBV6-2/TRBV6-3 | ASSYESSGATYEQY
TRBJ2-3 | TRBV12-3/TRBV12-4 | ASSSGTGYDTQY
TRBJ2-5 | TRBV2 | ASTRDTAGEETQY
TRBJ2-3 | TRBV7-9 | ASSFIGDTQY
TRBJ2-7 | TRBV28 | ASTPTSYEQY
TRBJ1-2 | TRBV3-1 | ASSQEGDRLGYT
TRBJ2-1 | TRBV28 | ASSTGVGNEQF
TRBJ2-7 | TRBV9 | ASSIRDSTGESVYGQY
TRBJ2-7 | TRBV20-1 | SAIYGGDEQY
TRBJ1-3 | TRBV3-1 | ASRQGTGSSGNTIY
TRBJ1-4 | TRBV27 | ASSPGFTNEKLF
TRBJ2-1 | TRBV24-1 | TTSAGGLNEQF
TRBJ2-7 | TRBV20-1 | SARDLGKSYEQY
TRBJ2-4 | TRBV4-1 | ASSPPSDPTIQY
TRBJ1-6 | TRBV5-1 | ASSLEGGSSPLH
TRBJ2-3 | TRBV4-1 | ASSQVQRVTETQY
TRBJ2-1 | TRBV9 | ASSPRTSIPEQF
TRBJ2-1 | TRBV27 | ASSWDRGSWNEQF
TRBJ1-5 | TRBV5-1 | ASSLTGKSNQPRH
TRBJ2-3 | TRBV7-2 | ASSSQTQRTDTQY
TRBJ2-2 | TRBV20-1 | SARDYMAGGTGELF
TRBJ2-2 | TRBV20-1 | SAQGGEDTGELF
TRBJ2-5 | TRBV7-9 | ASGSPGTEQY
TRBJ2-1 | TRBV20-1 | SARRTGNEQF
TRBJ2-1 | TRBV7-2 | ASSSREGSYNEQF
TRBJ2-5 | TRBV12-3/TRBV12-4 | ASGIAGQETQY
TRBJ2-5 | TRBV9 | ASSPRGSGGQETQY
TRBJ1-1 | TRBV3-1 | ASSQREGTEAF
TRBJ2-7 | TRBV7-6 | ASSLSASANYEQY
NA | TRBV7-9 | ASSLGSGTRNQETQY
TRBJ1-5 | TRBV6-5 | ASKGPLANQPQH
TRBJ1-4 | TRBV5-1 | ASSIGTGATNEKLF
TRBJ2-1 | TRBV7-6 | ASSPEALPTTYNEQF
TRBJ1-1 | TRBV5-1 | ASSTGGTGDTEAF
TRBJ2-1 | TRBV2 | ASSATSGGAIEQF
TRBJ1-6 | TRBV20-1 | SARVSYNSPLH
TRBJ2-7 | TRBV28 | PSKLSGVPYEQY
TRBJ2-3 | TRBV5-1 | ATGLGAGADTQY
TRBJ2-5 | TRBV5-1 | VSSLGQPQETQY
TRBJ2-1 | TRBV5-1 | ASSPILFSGGYNEQF
TRBJ1-4 | TRBV7-2 | ASSLSWGNEKLF
TRBJ2-5 | TRBV12-3/TRBV12-4 | ASSLNAGVTQY
TRBJ1-2 | TRBV7-9 | ASSYPTGPNYGYT
TRBJ2-3 | TRBV20-1 | SAREATTDTQY
TRBJ2-3 | TRBV12-3/TRBV12-4 | ASSPGGFADTQY
NA | TRBV28 | ASSSGATSWDEQY
TRBJ1-1 | TRBV11-2 | ANSSSVYTEAF
TRBJ2-3 | TRBV12-5 | ASGLLILRSTDTQY
TRBJ1-4 | TRBV30 | AWSKTGASNEKLF
TRBJ2-1 | TRBV30 | AWSVRGLAGEVEQF
TRBJ1-1 | TRBV20-1 | SAPAGGTEAF
TRBJ1-2 | TRBV7-9 | ASSPGTSVEGYT
TRBJ2-3 | TRBV4-2 | ASSEGRARLTDTQY
TRBJ2-1 | TRBV5-1 | ASSLEGTGGLNEQF
TRBJ1-4 | TRBV7-9 | ASSRGTHEKLF
TRBJ2-7 | TRBV4-2 | ASSRPPGRTTPYGQY
TRBJ1-2 | TRBV14 | ASSQVRGSSGYT
TRBJ2-7 | TRBV2 | ASGKTSGTYEQY
TRBJ2-4 | TRBV7-2 | ASSLEGIAKNIQY